This T cell receptor beta chain was recovered during a study of T cell repertoires in cytomegalovirus infection. TCRdb reanalysed the reads using MiXCR and keeps one entry per CDR3 protein. Of 700,000 to 950,000 distinct CDR3 sequences in the sample, approximately 32% are singletons; the top ten hold under 15%. About this clonotype itself: No antigen is known for it.

The V and J ends lost 2 bases and 3 bases respectively, with 13 bases between them. The CDR3 is 15 amino acids. The germline CDR1 and CDR2 sequences are SGHVT and SQSDAQ. Material: cultured CD8+ T cells from PBMCs, obtained from culture after CMV antigen stimulation. The clonotype originates from a human donor in good health (CMV status not recorded). Some clones in this sample may be carry-over from other donors' samples. The chain employs TRBV7-4 and TRBJ1-1; TRBD1 might be the D (5 bases). The CDR3 sequence: CASSLRRGLDTEAFF. The CDR3 DNA reads TGTGCCAGCAGCTTACGGCGGGGGTTGGACACTGAAGCTTTCTTT.